Following are 8 T cell receptor beta chains from one sample sequenced in a study of blood T cell repertoires in COVID-19. Repertoires were generated with immunoSEQ multiplex PCR, while TCRdb's copy carries only in-frame clones and drops some. The sample lists about 21,000 clones; about four fifths were seen once. Sequencing was done on a sample of peripheral blood. The receptors derive from a human donor in a cohort sampled during active COVID-19.

The CDR3 reads CASARGASYEQYF. In DNA, the CDR3 is TGTGCCAGCGCCCGGGGAGCTTCCTACGAGCAGTACTTC. The J gene is TRBJ2-7, the V gene TRBV11-3, with D possibly TRBD2 on 5 matching bases. Germline CDR1 is SGHNT and CDR2 is YENEEA. Trimming stripped 8 bases from V and 1 base from J, with 12 bases between. The CDR3 spans 13 residues.

The V and J genes are TRBV12-3 or TRBV12-4 and TRBJ2-7, with D unclear. The CDR3 spans 13 residues. Deletions cut 7 bases from V and 4 bases from J, with 14 bases between. CDR3 nucleotide sequence: TGTGCCAGCACCCTCCGCGAGGATTACGAGCAGTACTTC. Protein: CASTLREDYEQYF.

The J gene is TRBJ2-3, the V gene TRBV2, with a tentative D call TRBD2 (6 bases). The CDR3 extends over 12 amino acids. V was shortened by 5 bases and J by 4 bases, with 7 bases between the two germline ends. In germline, CDR1 is SNHLY, CDR2 FYNNEI. In DNA, the CDR3 is TGTGCCAGCAGTTGGGAGGCAGATACGCAGTATTTT. As protein: CASSWEADTQYF.

This chain links TRBV9 with TRBJ2-7; 7 positions match TRBD1. The CDR3 is 15 residues long. The germline V gene encodes CDR1 SGDLS and CDR2 YYNGEE. Trimming removed 0 bases from V and 0 bases from J; junction bases left unmatched: 3. The CDR3 sequence is CASSVGDSNSYEQYF. As DNA, the CDR3 is TGTGCCAGCAGCGTAGGGGACAGCAACTCCTACGAGCAGTACTTC.

This chain connects TRBV5-1 to TRBJ2-5; D call uncertain. This CDR3 comprises 10 residues. The germline V gene has CDR1 SGHRS and CDR2 YFSETQ. V shed 1 base and J shed 12 bases, with 7 bases lying between them. CDR3 amino acids: CASSLPHKYF. The CDR3 nucleotides are TGCGCCAGCAGCTTGCCGCACAAGTACTTC.

The V gene is TRBV28, the J gene TRBJ2-2; 7 bases are a match to TRBD2. CDR3 length: 15 amino acids. The trim removed 7 bases at V and 7 bases at J, leaving 12 bases unmatched. Per the germline V gene, CDR1 is MDHEN and CDR2 is SYDVKM. CDR3: CASNSPGGHGGELFF. The CDR3 DNA is TGTGCCAGCAACTCCCCGGGGGGTCATGGCGGGGAGCTGTTTTTT.

This clone was seen only once. The chain recombines TRBV3-1 (or the pseudogene TRBV3-2) with TRBJ2-5; 8 bases align to TRBD2. V was clipped by 4 bases and J by 1 base; unmatched bases: 8. Looked up from germline, CDR1 is LGHDT and CDR2 is YNNKEL (reference sequence). The CDR3 runs to 16 residues. CDR3 in DNA: TGTGCCAGCAGCCTCGGGGGGGGTGTAAGCCAAGAGACCCAGTACTTC. Translated: CASSLGGGVSQETQYF.

The chain joins TRBV28 to TRBJ1-5; no firm D call. The CDR3 runs to 17 residues. Germline V lookup: CDR1 MDHEN, CDR2 SYDVKM. V dropped 5 bases and J dropped 5 bases, with 22 bases sitting between them. The DNA of the CDR3 is TGTGCCAGCAGTCCGCTTGCGGGGAAATCGGTTCATCAGCCCCAGCATTTT. Translation gives CASSPLAGKSVHQPQHF.